The rows below give T cell receptor beta chains drawn from one sample of a study of post-analysis software for immune sequencing data. One entry per CDR3 protein results from TCRdb running MiXCR on the PCR reads. The data show under 900,000 distinct CDR3 sequences, with roughly 58% seen just once and under 6% held by the top ten. Material for sequencing was blood. The receptor source for this set is a girl aged 10-17 years with multiple sclerosis. CDR3s include the opening cysteine and the closing phenylalanine or tryptophan. D genes are given only for firm matches. Part of the rows lack a size; the others show once, few, many or a class for expanded clones.

clone_size: few; v_call: TRBV5-5; cdr3_length: 15; j_call: TRBJ1-5; d_call: NA; cdr3_nt: TGTGCCAGCAGCTTGGCCCCTCAGGAAGGTCAGCCCCAGCATTTT; cdr3_aa: CASSLAPQEGQPQHF
clone_size: NA; v_call: TRBV7-9; cdr3_length: 16; j_call: TRBJ2-2; d_call: TRBD2; cdr3_nt: TGTGCCAGCAGCACCCGGACGGTGCGGGAGACCGGGGAGCTGTTTTTT; cdr3_aa: CASSTRTVRETGELFF
clone_size: NA; v_call: TRBV20-1; cdr3_length: 14; j_call: TRBJ2-7; d_call: TRBD2; cdr3_nt: TGCAGTGCTAGGGGAGCGGGGGGGCTCTCCGAGCAGTACTTC; cdr3_aa: CSARGAGGLSEQYF
clone_size: NA; v_call: TRBV7-9; cdr3_length: 15; j_call: TRBJ2-7; d_call: NA; cdr3_nt: TGTGCCAGCAGCCCCCAGGGGCACCTCTCCTACGAGCAGTACTTC; cdr3_aa: CASSPQGHLSYEQYF
clone_size: NA; v_call: TRBV20-1; cdr3_length: 16; j_call: TRBJ2-3; d_call: TRBD2; cdr3_nt: TGCAGTGCTAGAGATCTGAGCGGGAGGGCCACAGATACGCAGTATTTT; cdr3_aa: CSARDLSGRATDTQYF
clone_size: NA; v_call: TRBV20-1; cdr3_length: 13; j_call: TRBJ2-1; d_call: NA; cdr3_nt: TGCAGTGCTAGAGATCCCTTTTTGAATGAGCAGTTCTTC; cdr3_aa: CSARDPFLNEQFF
clone_size: few; v_call: TRBV12-3/TRBV12-4; cdr3_length: 15; j_call: TRBJ2-7; d_call: NA; cdr3_nt: TGTGCCAGCAGCTCGGACAGCAAACTCTCCTACGAGCAGTACTTC; cdr3_aa: CASSSDSKLSYEQYF
clone_size: NA; v_call: TRBV12-3/TRBV12-4; cdr3_length: 15; j_call: TRBJ2-7; d_call: TRBD2; cdr3_nt: TGTGCCAGCAGTTATCGGGGAGCGGGGTCCTACGAGCAGTACTTC; cdr3_aa: CASSYRGAGSYEQYF
clone_size: NA; v_call: TRBV7-8; cdr3_length: 16; j_call: TRBJ2-1; d_call: TRBD2; cdr3_nt: TGTGCCAGCAGCGTTACTAGCGGGAGGGCCAACAATGAGCAGTTCTTC; cdr3_aa: CASSVTSGRANNEQFF
clone_size: NA; v_call: TRBV3-1; cdr3_length: 16; j_call: TRBJ2-3; d_call: TRBD2; cdr3_nt: TGTGCCAGCAGCCAAGGGACGGGGGGTCCCGCAGATACGCAGTATTTT; cdr3_aa: CASSQGTGGPADTQYF
clone_size: few; v_call: TRBV12-3/TRBV12-4; cdr3_length: 15; j_call: TRBJ1-1; d_call: TRBD1; cdr3_nt: TGTGCCAGCAGAACAGGGGTCGGAGGGGACACTGAAGCTTTCTTT; cdr3_aa: CASRTGVGGDTEAFF
clone_size: NA; v_call: TRBV7-3; cdr3_length: 16; j_call: TRBJ2-5; d_call: NA; cdr3_nt: TGTGCCAGCAGCTTAGATGGGGCAGTACTTCAAGAGACCCAGTACTTC; cdr3_aa: CASSLDGAVLQETQYF
clone_size: NA; v_call: TRBV3-1; cdr3_length: 14; j_call: TRBJ1-4; d_call: NA; cdr3_nt: TGTGTCAGCAGCCACAAGACAGTTAATGAAAAACTGTTTTTT; cdr3_aa: CVSSHKTVNEKLFF
clone_size: many; v_call: TRBV12-3/TRBV12-4; cdr3_length: 14; j_call: TRBJ2-7; d_call: TRBD1; cdr3_nt: TGTGCCAGCAGTTTCGACAGGGGGGTCTACGAGCAGTACTTC; cdr3_aa: CASSFDRGVYEQYF
clone_size: NA; v_call: TRBV5-4; cdr3_length: 15; j_call: TRBJ2-6; d_call: NA; cdr3_nt: TGTGCCAGCAGCCAACAGCCCTCTGGGGCCAACGTCCTGACTTTC; cdr3_aa: CASSQQPSGANVLTF
clone_size: NA; v_call: TRBV5-1; cdr3_length: 18; j_call: TRBJ2-3; d_call: TRBD2; cdr3_nt: TGCGCCAGCAGCTCTAGACTACTAGCGGGAGGTGTTGCAGATACGCAGTATTTT; cdr3_aa: CASSSRLLAGGVADTQYF
clone_size: few; v_call: TRBV2; cdr3_length: 17; j_call: TRBJ2-7; d_call: TRBD2; cdr3_nt: TGTGCCAGCAGTGACCCAGGGGCTAGCGGGGGGACCTACGAGCAGTACTTC; cdr3_aa: CASSDPGASGGTYEQYF
clone_size: few; v_call: TRBV5-5; cdr3_length: 12; j_call: TRBJ1-6; d_call: NA; cdr3_nt: TGTGCCAGCAGCCCAGCTAATTCACCCCTCCACTTT; cdr3_aa: CASSPANSPLHF
clone_size: NA; v_call: TRBV12-3/TRBV12-4; cdr3_length: 15; j_call: TRBJ2-7; d_call: TRBD1; cdr3_nt: TGTGCCAGCAGTACCCGGACAGGGGACTCCTACGAGCAGTACTTC; cdr3_aa: CASSTRTGDSYEQYF
clone_size: NA; v_call: TRBV12-3/TRBV12-4; cdr3_length: 13; j_call: TRBJ2-7; d_call: NA; cdr3_nt: TGTGCCAGCGCGACCGGGAAAACCTACGAGCAGTACTTC; cdr3_aa: CASATGKTYEQYF
clone_size: once; v_call: TRBV28; cdr3_length: 20; j_call: TRBJ2-7; d_call: NA; cdr3_nt: TGTGCCAGCAGCTTCGGTGCGGTAGGGGTAGGGGCAGGTGTGAGCTACGAGCAGTACTTC; cdr3_aa: CASSFGAVGVGAGVSYEQYF
clone_size: NA; v_call: TRBV12-3/TRBV12-4; cdr3_length: 17; j_call: TRBJ2-3; d_call: TRBD2; cdr3_nt: TGTGCCAGCAGTTTAGAGTCGGGAGGAAGGCCCGCAGATACGCAGTATTTT; cdr3_aa: CASSLESGGRPADTQYF
clone_size: NA; v_call: TRBV13; cdr3_length: 13; j_call: TRBJ1-2; d_call: NA; cdr3_nt: TGTGCCAGCAGCTTTCTGAACACCGACGGCTACACCTTC; cdr3_aa: CASSFLNTDGYTF
clone_size: NA; v_call: TRBV29-1; cdr3_length: 15; j_call: TRBJ2-6; d_call: NA; cdr3_nt: TGCAGCGGGATCGGGGGGCTAACTGGGGCCAACGTCCTGACTTTC; cdr3_aa: CSGIGGLTGANVLTF
clone_size: few; v_call: TRBV6-5; cdr3_length: 14; j_call: TRBJ2-5; d_call: NA; cdr3_nt: TGTGCCAGCAGAATCAGACAGGCCCGCGAGACCCAGTACTTC; cdr3_aa: CASRIRQARETQYF